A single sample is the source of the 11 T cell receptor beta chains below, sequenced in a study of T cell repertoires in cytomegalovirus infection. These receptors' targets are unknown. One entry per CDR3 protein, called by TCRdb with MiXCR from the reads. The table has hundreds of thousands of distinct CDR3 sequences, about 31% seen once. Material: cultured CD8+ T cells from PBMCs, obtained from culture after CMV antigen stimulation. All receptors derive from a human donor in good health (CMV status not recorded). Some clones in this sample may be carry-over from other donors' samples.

The CDR3 coding sequence is TGTGCCAGCAAGGGCAGATCTGAAGCTTTCTTT. It translates to CASKGRSEAFF. V gene TRBV2 combines with J gene TRBJ1-1; D unresolved. The germline CDR1 and CDR2 sequences are SNHLY and FYNNEI. V lost 7 bases and J lost 6, with 9 bases in between. The CDR3 runs 11 residues.

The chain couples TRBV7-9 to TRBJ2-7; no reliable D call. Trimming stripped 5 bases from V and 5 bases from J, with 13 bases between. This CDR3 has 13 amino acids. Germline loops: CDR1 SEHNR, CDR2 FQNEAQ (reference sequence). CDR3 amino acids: CASSPPGVDEQYV. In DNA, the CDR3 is TGTGCCAGCAGCCCCCCGGGTGTTGACGAGCAGTACGTC.

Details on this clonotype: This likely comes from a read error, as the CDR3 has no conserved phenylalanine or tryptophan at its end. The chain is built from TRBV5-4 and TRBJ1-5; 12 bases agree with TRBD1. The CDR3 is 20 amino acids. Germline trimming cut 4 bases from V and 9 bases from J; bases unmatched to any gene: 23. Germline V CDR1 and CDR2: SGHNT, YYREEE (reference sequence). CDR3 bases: TGTGCCAGCAGCCCCCTCGTTCGATCCCGGGACAGGGGGCTATGTCGGCCCCAGCATTCT. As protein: CASSPLVRSRDRGLCRPQHS.

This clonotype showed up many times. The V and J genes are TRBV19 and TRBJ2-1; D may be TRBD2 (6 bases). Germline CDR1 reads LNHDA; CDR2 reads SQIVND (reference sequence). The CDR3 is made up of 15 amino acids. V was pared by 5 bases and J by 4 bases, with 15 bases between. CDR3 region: CASSGTHSQYNEQFF. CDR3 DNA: TGTGCCAGTAGTGGGACTCACTCCCAGTACAATGAGCAGTTCTTC.

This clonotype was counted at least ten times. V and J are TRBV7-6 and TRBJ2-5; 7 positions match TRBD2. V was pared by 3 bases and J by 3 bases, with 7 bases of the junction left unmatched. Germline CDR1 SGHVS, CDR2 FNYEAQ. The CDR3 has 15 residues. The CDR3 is CASSLGGSPKETQYF. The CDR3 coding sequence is TGTGCCAGCAGCTTGGGAGGGTCTCCTAAAGAGACCCAGTACTTC.

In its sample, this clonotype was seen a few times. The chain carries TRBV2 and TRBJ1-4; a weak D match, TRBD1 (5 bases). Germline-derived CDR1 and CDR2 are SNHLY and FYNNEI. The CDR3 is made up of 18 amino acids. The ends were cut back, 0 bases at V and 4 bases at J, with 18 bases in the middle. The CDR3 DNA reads TGTGCCAGCAGTGAAGCGCTTCTACGAGGGGAGTATAATGAAAAACTGTTTTTT. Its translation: CASSEALLRGEYNEKLFF.

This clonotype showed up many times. This CDR3 reads CASSELSGSGYEQYV. The CDR3 region has the DNA TGTGCCAGCAGCGAATTAAGCGGGTCCGGCTACGAGCAGTACGTC. V and J are TRBV7-2 and TRBJ2-7; TRBD2 might be the D (6 bases). Germline values: CDR1 SGHTA, CDR2 FQGNSA. Trimming removed 5 bases at V and 3 bases at J, with 17 bases between. The CDR3 runs 15 residues.

CDR3 protein: CSARDFVDLGERSFF. Here the CDR3 DNA reads TGCAGTGCTAGAGATTTCGTCGATTTAGGGGAGAGGTCTTTCTTT. J is TRBJ1-1 and V is TRBV20-1, with D maybe TRBD1 (5 bases). Germline loops: CDR1 DFQATT, CDR2 SNEGSKA (reference sequence). This CDR3 has 15 residues. Trimming stripped 0 bases from V and 12 bases from J, with 23 bases between.

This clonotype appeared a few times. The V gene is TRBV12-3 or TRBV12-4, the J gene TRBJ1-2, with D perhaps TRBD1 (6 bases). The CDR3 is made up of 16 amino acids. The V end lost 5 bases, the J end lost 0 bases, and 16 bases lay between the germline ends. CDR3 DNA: TGTGCCAGCAGTCGGACAGAAGATTTGCCTAACTATGGCTACACCTTC. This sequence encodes CASSRTEDLPNYGYTF.

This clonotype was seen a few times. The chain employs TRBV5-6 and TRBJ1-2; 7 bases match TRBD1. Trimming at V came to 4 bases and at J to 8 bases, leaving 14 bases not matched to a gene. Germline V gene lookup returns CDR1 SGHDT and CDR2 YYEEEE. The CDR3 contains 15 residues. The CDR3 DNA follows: TGTGCCAGCAGCCTGGGCGCAGGGGGGTTCGACGGCTACACCTTC. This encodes CASSLGAGGFDGYTF.

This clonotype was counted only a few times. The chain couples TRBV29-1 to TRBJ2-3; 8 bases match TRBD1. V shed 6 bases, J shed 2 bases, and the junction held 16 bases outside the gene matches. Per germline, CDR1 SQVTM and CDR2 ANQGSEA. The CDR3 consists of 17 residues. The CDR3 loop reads CSVSGQGTPLITDTQYF. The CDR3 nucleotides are TGCAGCGTCTCCGGACAGGGAACTCCCCTAATCACAGATACGCAGTATTTT.